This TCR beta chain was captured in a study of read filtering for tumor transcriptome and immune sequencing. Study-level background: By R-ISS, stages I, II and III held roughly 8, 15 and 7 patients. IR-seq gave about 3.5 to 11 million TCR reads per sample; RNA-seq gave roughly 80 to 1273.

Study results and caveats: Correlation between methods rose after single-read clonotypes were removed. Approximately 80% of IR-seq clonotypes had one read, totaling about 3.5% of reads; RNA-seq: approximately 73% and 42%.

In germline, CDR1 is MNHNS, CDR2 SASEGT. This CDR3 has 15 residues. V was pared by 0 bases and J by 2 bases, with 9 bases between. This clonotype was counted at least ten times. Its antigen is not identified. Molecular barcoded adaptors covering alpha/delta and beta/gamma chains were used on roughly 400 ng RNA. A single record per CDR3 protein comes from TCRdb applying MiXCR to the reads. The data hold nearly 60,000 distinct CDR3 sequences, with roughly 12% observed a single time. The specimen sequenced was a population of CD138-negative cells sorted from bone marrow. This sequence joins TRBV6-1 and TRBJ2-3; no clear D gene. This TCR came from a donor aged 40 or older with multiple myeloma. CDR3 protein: CASSEAASDTDTQYF. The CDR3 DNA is TGTGCCAGCAGTGAAGCGGCGAGCGACACAGATACGCAGTATTTT.